This entry is about one TCR beta chain. The specificity of this receptor is unknown. Base qualities are missing; no much larger clone stands one base away. TCRbeta CDR3 regions were amplified from genomic DNA by means of the immunoSEQ Assay, a bias-controlled multiplex PCR. Processing in the source paper ran as follows. Within the assay, amplification of reference gene primers was used to estimate how many nucleated cells each sample contained. Sequence reads were collapsed and filtered to measure the absolute abundance of every unique TCRbeta CDR3 rearrangement. For each sample, productive Simpson clonality was calculated as the square root of Simpson's diversity index over productive rearrangements. TCRdb took over this immuneACCESS table, retaining in-frame rearrangements with V and J assigned. Such tables are incomplete; in checked studies, under half of the missing clones stem from an unresolved V gene, and the remainder is unexplained. Clone size and the V and J calls come from that table; the DNA yielded D and trimming. The sample table holds approximately 220,000 clones, of which 80% to 90% were seen once. 3% to 4.5% of the sample goes to the ten largest clones.

Enrolling through a virtual design, the prospective study's participants ranged in age from roughly 18 to 95 years and lived across some 23 United States geographic areas. Cohort assignment in the prospective study relied on participant-reported clinical history from a screening survey and a study questionnaire. In the prospective study, mobile phlebotomists collected whole blood, serum and a nasopharyngeal or oropharyngeal swab from each participant. Participants in the prospective study had the option to provide additional blood draws and questionnaires over an approximately two-month period. Blood samples from the prospective study were shipped frozen or at room temperature prior to DNA extraction. This entry belongs to a study of blood T cell repertoires in COVID-19 (dated by TCRdb to between 2020 and 2021). Broadly, across the study: Collaborator samples came from the United States, Italy and Spain and covered acute and convalescent phases of COVID-19. The samples were drawn from the first 160 participants of the ongoing ImmuneRACE study and from about 1,200 subjects provided by 6 global collaborators. Where available, HLA class I and class II types were taken from metadata supplied by the sample provider and were not determined by assay-based typing. Deeply sampled blood TCRbeta repertoires from subjects exposed to, actively infected with, or recovered from COVID-19 were included in the dataset. A de-identified subject ID, COVID-19 status, age in years and sex were almost always included in the sample metadata. The prospective study material was composed of cDNA or gDNA derived from T cells, B-cell-depleted T cells, or PBMCs. The repertoires were released in a freely available public database intended as a resource for research on the immune response to SARS-CoV-2. Summary of the overall study and its limitations: Clinical and demographic metadata were provided uncurated, with the amount varying by source and participant.

Inclusive of the bounding cysteine and phenylalanine, the CDR3 is 14 residues long. Here the CDR3 DNA is all that survives: 42 bases in frame from base 1. The germline V gene provides CDR1 SGHRS and CDR2 YFSETQ. V is cut back by 4 bases and J by 7 bases, with 8 bases in the junction unmatched. The rearrangement joined TRBV5-1 to TRBJ1-2; 9 central nucleotides agree with TRBD1. The receptor comes from a woman in her forties with acute COVID-19. Source material: PBMCs or T cells enriched from blood (not recorded which). The CDR3 protein is CASSPGQGKIGYTF. The DNA sequence is TGCGCCAGCAGCCCCGGACAGGGGAAGATTGGCTACACCTTC.